The next 25 T cell receptor beta chains were all read from a single sample in a study of cytomegalovirus exposure and HLA in healthy donors. The PCR had 60 Vbeta and 13 Jbeta primers. Clones were read by immunoSEQ multiplex PCR, and TCRdb kept only the in-frame ones, dropping some. The top ten hold approximately 6.5% of the sample, which has about 150,000 clones, approximately 60% seen once. The specimen sequenced was PBMCs. Receptor source: a woman aged 60-70 years in good health and CMV-seropositive.

The gene calls are TRBV5-4 and TRBJ1-2; perhaps TRBD1 as D (6 bases). This CDR3 comprises 13 residues. The ends were cut back, 4 bases at V and 7 bases at J, with 14 bases in the middle. The V gene's germline CDR1 is SGHNT and CDR2 YYREEE (reference sequence). CDR3 residues: CASSPDRFGGYTF. In nucleotides, the CDR3 is TGTGCCAGCAGCCCCGACAGGTTCGGTGGCTACACCTTC.

V usage is TRBV15 and J usage is TRBJ2-4; 8 bases agree with TRBD2. With 0 bases clipped from V and 0 bases from J, the junction kept 16 bases outside the gene matches. Germline CDR1 is LNHNV and CDR2 is YYDKDF (reference sequence). This CDR3 region has 21 residues. The CDR3 here is CATSREAGIAGHLGAKNIQYF. The CDR3 nucleotides read TGTGCCACCAGCAGAGAGGCTGGGATAGCGGGACACCTAGGAGCCAAAAACATTCAGTACTTC.

In this sample, this clone turned up many times. The chain uses TRBV6-5 and TRBJ2-7; a possible D gene is TRBD1 (6 bases). The CDR3 is 14 amino acids. Germline V gene lookup returns CDR1 MNHEY and CDR2 SVGAGI. The germline V and J ends were trimmed by 1 base and 6 bases, with 13 bases remaining between them. The chain's CDR3 is CASSYLLTGSEQYF. The CDR3 nucleotides are TGTGCCAGCAGTTACTTACTTACAGGGTCCGAGCAGTACTTC.

This sequence joins TRBV9 and TRBJ1-5; D may be TRBD1 (6 bases). The CDR3 is made up of 14 amino acids. V dropped 0 bases and J dropped 7 bases, with 11 bases sitting between them. The V gene's germline CDR1 is SGDLS and CDR2 YYNGEE. CDR3 amino acids: CASSVGVGGQPQHF. DNA of the CDR3: TGTGCCAGCAGCGTAGGGGTTGGGGGCCAGCCCCAGCATTTT.

The CDR3 sequence: CASSASGTSGRANSYNEQFF. The CDR3 bases are TGTGCCAGCAGTGCCTCCGGGACTAGCGGGAGGGCTAACTCCTACAATGAGCAGTTCTTC. The chain employs TRBV27 and TRBJ2-1; 16 bases line up with TRBD2. In germline, CDR1 is MNHEY, CDR2 SMNVEV (reference sequence). The CDR3 has 20 residues. With V trimmed by 5 bases and J by 0 bases, 10 bases remained unmatched.

The V call is TRBV7-2, the J call TRBJ2-7; 16 bases are shared with TRBD2. The germline V gene encodes CDR1 SGHTA and CDR2 FQGNSA. The CDR3 is made up of 17 amino acids. J was trimmed by 4 bases and V by 2 bases; bases with no gene match: 5. The CDR3: CASSLPGLAGGPYEQYF. The CDR3 bases are TGTGCCAGCAGCTTACCGGGACTAGCGGGAGGGCCGTACGAGCAGTACTTC. Full variable domain (missing parts from reference TRBV7-2 and TRBJ2-7): GAGVSQSPSNKVTEKGKDVELRCDPISGHTALYWYRQSLGQGLEFLIYFQGNSAPDKSGLPSDRFSAERTGGSVSTLTIQRTQQEDSAVYLCASSLPGLAGGPYEQYFGPGTRLTVT.

This clone occurred once. This chain links TRBV28 with TRBJ1-2, with a weak D call TRBD1 (5 bases). Trimming pared 4 bases from V and 6 bases from J, leaving 21 bases between. The CDR3 totals 16 residues. CDR1 and CDR2 (germline): MDHEN, SYDVKM. CDR3 residues: CASSSTGTLWADGYTF. Written as DNA, the CDR3 is TGTGCCAGCAGTTCAACCGGGACTCTATGGGCGGATGGCTACACCTTC.

The chain couples TRBV7-9 to TRBJ2-3; D is perhaps TRBD2 (6 bases). CDR3 length: 18 amino acids. CDR1 and CDR2 (germline): SEHNR, FQNEAQ (reference sequence). V was pared by 3 bases and J by 0 bases, with 19 bases between. CDR3 protein: CASSFRAGLLSSTDTQYF. CDR3 nucleotides: TGTGCCAGCAGCTTCAGGGCGGGGCTTCTTTCTAGCACAGATACGCAGTATTTT.

V gene TRBV25-1 combines with J gene TRBJ2-5; 9 nucleotides align to TRBD2. The CDR3 contains 15 residues. V lost 4 bases to trimming and J lost 4 bases; unmatched junction nucleotides: 7. Germline V lookup: CDR1 MGHDK, CDR2 SYGVNS. CDR3 in DNA: TGTGCCAGCAGTGTCGGAGCGGGAGGTGGAGAGACCCAGTACTTC. It codes for CASSVGAGGGETQYF.

The chain recombines TRBV5-5 with TRBJ2-5; 8 bases agree with TRBD2. CDR1 SGHKS and CDR2 YYEKEE come from the germline V gene (reference sequence). V shed 0 bases, J shed 4 bases, and the junction held 2 bases outside the gene matches. The CDR3 is made up of 14 amino acids. The CDR3 DNA is TGTGCCAGCAGCTTGGGAGCGGGAGTAGAGACCCAGTACTTC. Its translation is CASSLGAGVETQYF.

The rearrangement links TRBV6-5 to TRBJ2-7, with a weak D call TRBD2 (6 bases). V dropped 6 bases and J dropped 1 base, with 16 bases sitting between them. The CDR3 runs to 15 residues. Germline V gives CDR1 MNHEY, CDR2 SVGAGI. DNA for the CDR3: TGTGCCAGCAGGCCCTACCGGGACTTTTCCTACGAGCAGTACTTC. Translated: CASRPYRDFSYEQYF.

This chain uses TRBV2 with TRBJ2-7; the match to TRBD1 covers 8 bases. The CDR3 covers 14 residues. CDR1 and CDR2 (germline): SNHLY, FYNNEI. V lost 10 bases and J lost 3; bases outside the gene matches: 11. The CDR3: CATYPQGADYEQYF. The CDR3 DNA follows: TGTGCCACCTACCCTCAGGGGGCGGACTACGAGCAGTACTTC.

The rearrangement uses TRBV7-6 and TRBJ2-2; maybe TRBD2 (6 bases). The V end was cut by 4 bases, the J end by 4 bases, with 16 bases between. In germline, CDR1 is SGHVS, CDR2 FNYEAQ. The CDR3 is made up of 16 amino acids. The CDR3 here is CASSWGPAGSTGELFF. CDR3 DNA sequence: TGTGCCAGCAGCTGGGGCCCCGCGGGAAGCACCGGGGAGCTGTTTTTT.

The J gene is TRBJ2-2, the V gene TRBV7-9, with 7 bases lining up with TRBD1. This CDR3 has 15 amino acids. CDR1 is SEHNR and CDR2 is FQNEAQ in the germline V gene (reference sequence). Germline trimming cut 6 bases from V and 2 bases from J; bases unmatched to any gene: 6. The DNA for the CDR3 is TGTGCCAGCAGGGGCTGGACAGGAAACACCGGGGAGCTGTTTTTT. Amino acids: CASRGWTGNTGELFF.

The chain has TRBV19 and TRBJ1-1, with D possibly matching TRBD1 (5 bases). This CDR3 region has 14 residues. Germline values: CDR1 LNHDA, CDR2 SQIVND (reference sequence). Trimming cost V 5 bases and J 1 base, with 11 bases left between them. The DNA of the CDR3 is TGTGCCAGTAGTGCCCTTCAGGGGAACACTGAAGCTTTCTTT. Translated: CASSALQGNTEAFF.

This rearrangement joins TRBV30 to TRBJ1-2; TRBD1 aligns across 9 bases. CDR3 length: 13 amino acids. The junction had 9 bases not matched to a gene; V was cut back by 5 bases and J by 8 bases. The germline V gene has CDR1 GTSNPN and CDR2 SVGIG (reference sequence). The CDR3 bases are TGTGCCTGGTTTTGGACAGGGGCGCTGGGCTACACCTTC. Its protein is CAWFWTGALGYTF.

This clone was seen only a few times. The rearrangement uses TRBV6-5 and TRBJ1-6; D is unclear. Deletions cut 0 bases from V and 11 bases from J, with 14 bases between. CDR3 length: 15 amino acids. Germline V gives CDR1 MNHEY, CDR2 SVGAGI. CDR3 DNA sequence: TGTGCCAGCAGTTACTCGATGATCGGGGTTCCACCCCTCCACTTT. Its translation is CASSYSMIGVPPLHF.

The chain recombines TRBV5-1 with TRBJ2-5; 7 bases match TRBD1. Per the germline V gene, CDR1 is SGHRS and CDR2 is YFSETQ. With V trimmed by 5 bases and J by 5 bases, 6 bases remained unmatched. CDR3 size: 13 residues. The CDR3 loop is CASSRDSRETQYF. The CDR3 DNA is TGCGCCAGCAGTAGGGACAGTCGGGAGACCCAGTACTTC. The entire variable domain, with the rest obtained from reference TRBV5-1 and TRBJ2-5, is as follows: KAGVTQTPRYLIKTRGQQVTLSCSPISGHRSVSWYQQTPGQGLQFLFEYFSETQRNKGNFPGRFSGRQFSNSRSEMNVSTLELGDSALYLCASSRDSRETQYFGPGTRLLVL.

The rearrangement uses TRBV4-1 and TRBJ2-5; tentative D call: TRBD2 (7 bases). Trimming shortened V by 4 bases and J by 9 bases, and 21 bases separated the two germline ends. The germline gives CDR1 MGHRA, CDR2 YSYEKL. This CDR3 contains 15 residues. The CDR3 here is CASSRQGAGAEAQYF. The CDR3 region has the DNA TGCGCCAGCAGCCGCCAGGGTGCGGGGGCGGAGGCCCAGTACTTC.

DNA for the CDR3: TGTGCCAGCAACCGAGACAGAAGTTCGGAAGAGCAGTTCTTC. This encodes CASNRDRSSEEQFF. The chain combines TRBV2 with TRBJ2-1, with D tentatively TRBD1 (5 bases). Germline V gene lookup returns CDR1 SNHLY and CDR2 FYNNEI. CDR3 length: 14 amino acids. Deletions cut 7 bases from V and 10 bases from J, with 20 bases between.

This chain connects TRBV9 to TRBJ2-1; 8 positions match TRBD2. The CDR3 consists of 17 residues. Germline V gene lookup returns CDR1 SGDLS and CDR2 YYNGEE. V lost 5 bases, J lost 0 bases, and 10 bases stayed unmatched. This CDR3 is CASSLSTSGSSYNEQFF. In nucleotides, the CDR3 is TGTGCCAGCAGTTTAAGCACTAGCGGAAGCTCCTACAATGAGCAGTTCTTC.

V gene TRBV4-1 combines with J gene TRBJ2-5, with unresolved D. Trimming removed 5 bases from V and 4 bases from J, with 8 bases in between. CDR1 and CDR2 from the germline V gene are MGHRA and YSYEKL. CDR3 length: 12 residues. The CDR3 DNA sequence: TGCGCCAGCAGCGGAGTAGGAGAGACCCAGTACTTC. Translated: CASSGVGETQYF.

This clone was seen more than once but under ten times. This rearrangement joins TRBV4-2 to TRBJ2-7; D is possibly TRBD2 (6 bases). Germline V gives CDR1 LGHNA, CDR2 YNFKEQ. The CDR3 spans 14 residues. The V and J ends lost 1 base and 2 bases respectively, with 9 bases between them. CDR3 bases: TGTGCCAGCAGCCAAGGCGGGACCACCTACGAGCAGTACTTC. Protein: CASSQGGTTYEQYF.

On this clone: Given the absence of the conserved phenylalanine or tryptophan at the CDR3 end, a read error is likely. The chain employs TRBV9 and TRBJ1-2; the match to TRBD1 covers 10 bases. Germline V gene lookup returns CDR1 SGDLS and CDR2 YYNGEE. The CDR3 loop spans 15 amino acids. V was pared by 0 bases and J by 2 bases, with 1 base of the junction left unmatched. DNA of the CDR3: TGTGCCAGCAGCGTAGGACAGGGGGCGAACTATGGCTACACCTCC. It is translated as CASSVGQGANYGYTS.

The chain carries TRBV5-1 and TRBJ1-2, with no clear D. The germline V gene encodes CDR1 SGHRS and CDR2 YFSETQ. Trimming left V 0 bases short and J 7 bases short, with 13 bases between. The CDR3 spans 14 residues. CDR3 in amino acids: CASSLAEVPGGYTF. CDR3 DNA: TGCGCCAGCAGCTTGGCCGAGGTCCCTGGTGGCTACACCTTC.